Here is one TCR beta chain with its context. The CDR3 sequence is 16 residues long. Germline loops: CDR1 KGHDR, CDR2 SFDVKD. Trimming cost V 4 bases and J 7 bases; bases outside gene matches: 12. The data belong to a study of blood T cell repertoires in COVID-19. Study information: Spain, Italy and the United States supplied samples that represented acute and convalescent COVID-19. From T cells, B-cell-depleted T cells, or PBMCs came the material, which was cDNA or gDNA.

In the original processing: Estimation of nucleated cell counts was performed using reference gene primer amplification. Here immunoSEQ multiplex PCR was the method, and the copy in TCRdb shows in-frame clones only, minus some. V and J calls and clone size are copied from that table; D and trimming were computed from the DNA. The sample comprises roughly 32,000 clones, roughly nine tenths of which are singletons, and approximately 2% rests with the top ten. The J gene is TRBJ2-7, the V gene TRBV24-1; TRBD2 agrees at 10 bases. Sequencing used peripheral blood. The receptor was isolated from a man aged 45-65 years with active or convalescent COVID-19. The CDR3 here is CATSDFPGLAIGEQYF. CDR3 coding DNA: TGTGCCACCAGTGACTTTCCGGGACTAGCGATCGGGGAGCAGTACTTC.